The count of the clone carrying this TCR beta chain is one. Clones were sequenced by immunoSEQ multiplex PCR, and TCRdb holds only the in-frame ones, with some missing. The table lists roughly 68,000 clones, roughly nine tenths of them singletons. This specimen comes from a study of technical replicates of blood from a handful of donors. Germline V gene sequence: CDR1 SGHTA, CDR2 FQGNSA. V gave up 5 bases and J gave up 1 base, with 11 bases separating them. This CDR3 contains 14 residues. V usage is TRBV7-2 and J usage is TRBJ1-1; perhaps TRBD1 as D (5 bases). The sequence came from a human donor in good health. Some clones in this sample may be carry-over from other donors' samples. Source material: PBMCs. In DNA, the CDR3 is TGTGCCAGCAGCCCCAGTCAGGGGAACACTGAAGCTTTCTTT. This codes for CASSPSQGNTEAFF.